The 10 T cell receptor beta chains listed next were all sequenced from one sample in a study of shared clonotypes between healthy human individuals. Sequenced by immunoSEQ multiplex PCR; TCRdb stores in-frame clones only, minus some. The sample holds about 480,000 clones, nearly 80% seen once. The sequenced sample was PBMCs. These receptors were obtained from a woman aged 40-49 years in good health. Some clones in this sample may be carry-over from other donors' samples.

The chain is built from TRBV6-6 and TRBJ2-1, with 9 bases identical to TRBD2. Germline values: CDR1 MNHNY, CDR2 SVGAGI (reference sequence). V gave up 6 bases and J gave up 8 bases; unmatched junction bases: 5. This CDR3 has 13 amino acids. As DNA, the CDR3 is TGTGCCAGCAGCCTAGCGGGAAGCTATGAGCAGTTCTTC. This codes for CASSLAGSYEQFF.

The genes are TRBV19 and TRBJ2-1, with unresolved D. Germline-derived CDR1 and CDR2 are LNHDA and SQIVND (reference sequence). V shed 1 base and J shed 8 bases, with 9 bases lying between them. This CDR3 spans 13 amino acids. The CDR3 sequence is CASSIAATDEQFF. As DNA, the CDR3 is TGTGCCAGTAGTATAGCCGCCACGGATGAGCAGTTCTTC.

The V and J genes are TRBV5-6 and TRBJ1-1; D is possibly TRBD1 (6 bases). V was pared by 3 bases and J by 5 bases, with 17 bases between. The CDR3 is 15 residues long. Looked up from germline, CDR1 is SGHDT and CDR2 is YYEEEE. The CDR3 sequence: CASSSPGGVLTEAFF. The CDR3 DNA follows: TGTGCCAGCAGCTCCCCGGGGGGCGTCCTTACTGAAGCTTTCTTT.

This chain joins TRBV28 and TRBJ2-1; 16 positions match TRBD2. The CDR3 totals 16 residues. The V segment lost 7 bases and the J segment 7 bases; nucleotides outside the gene matches: 7. Germline V lookup: CDR1 MDHEN, CDR2 SYDVKM. Here the CDR3 DNA reads TGTGCCAGCAACAGCCTGGGACTAGCGGGAGGGAATGAGCAGTTCTTC. Translating gives CASNSLGLAGGNEQFF.

The DNA of the CDR3 is TGTGCCAGCAGTCCCCGCGGGGCTAGGGATACGCAGTATTTT. Protein: CASSPRGARDTQYF. This sequence joins TRBV27 and TRBJ2-3; D is possibly TRBD2 (6 bases). Germline V gene lookup returns CDR1 MNHEY and CDR2 SMNVEV (reference sequence). V lost 5 bases, J lost 6 bases, and 15 bases lay in between. CDR3 length: 14 residues.

The chain carries TRBV11-2 and TRBJ2-7; D is unresolved. The CDR3 is made up of 15 amino acids. V was shortened by 0 bases and J by 7 bases, with 16 bases between the two germline ends. Germline CDR1 reads SGHAT; CDR2 reads FQNNGV. The CDR3 nucleotides are TGTGCCAGCAGCTTAGACCGGGCGGTCCCATTTGAGCAGTACTTC. Translation gives CASSLDRAVPFEQYF. Full variable domain (rest looked up from reference TRBV11-2 and TRBJ2-7): EAGVAQSPRYKIIEKRQSVAFWCNPISGHATLYWYQQILGQGPKLLIQFQNNGVVDDSQLPKDRFSAERLKGVDSTLKIQPAKLEDSAVYLCASSLDRAVPFEQYFGPGTRLTVT.

In nucleotides, the CDR3 is TGTGCCAGCAGTCTGCGGTGGGGGAACTATGGCTACACCTTC. This translates into CASSLRWGNYGYTF. The rearrangement links TRBV4-2 to TRBJ1-2; the D gene is possibly TRBD1 (5 bases). This CDR3 comprises 14 residues. Germline CDR1 is LGHNA and CDR2 is YNFKEQ. The V gene lost 6 bases and the J gene lost 2 bases, with 13 bases spanning the gap.

The genes are TRBV7-2 and TRBJ2-7; D is unclear. Germline CDR1 is SGHTA and CDR2 is FQGNSA. V lost 4 bases and J lost 4, with 5 bases in between. CDR3 length: 11 amino acids. CDR3 loop: CASSSLYEQYF. The CDR3 nucleotides are TGTGCCAGCAGCTCGCTTTACGAGCAGTACTTC.

For this clone: Other DNA sequences from this sample encode an identical CDR3 as well. The chain employs TRBV5-4 and TRBJ1-3; a weak D match, TRBD1 (6 bases). Germline lookup yields CDR1 SGHNT and CDR2 YYREEE (reference sequence). The CDR3 spans 15 residues. V was clipped by 0 bases and J by 0 bases, with 7 bases between them. The CDR3 sequence is CASSLGTASGNTIYF. The CDR3 nucleotides are TGTGCCAGCAGCTTGGGGACAGCCTCTGGAAACACCATATATTTT.

This clone was observed a handful of times. The genes are TRBV29-1 and TRBJ2-1; 7 nucleotides align to TRBD2. J was trimmed by 15 bases and V by 3 bases; bases with no gene match: 11. This CDR3 comprises 12 residues. The germline gives CDR1 SQVTM, CDR2 ANQGSEA. The chain's CDR3 is CSVEMGGTKRFF. CDR3 nucleotide sequence: TGCAGCGTTGAGATGGGCGGGACTAAAAGGTTCTTC.